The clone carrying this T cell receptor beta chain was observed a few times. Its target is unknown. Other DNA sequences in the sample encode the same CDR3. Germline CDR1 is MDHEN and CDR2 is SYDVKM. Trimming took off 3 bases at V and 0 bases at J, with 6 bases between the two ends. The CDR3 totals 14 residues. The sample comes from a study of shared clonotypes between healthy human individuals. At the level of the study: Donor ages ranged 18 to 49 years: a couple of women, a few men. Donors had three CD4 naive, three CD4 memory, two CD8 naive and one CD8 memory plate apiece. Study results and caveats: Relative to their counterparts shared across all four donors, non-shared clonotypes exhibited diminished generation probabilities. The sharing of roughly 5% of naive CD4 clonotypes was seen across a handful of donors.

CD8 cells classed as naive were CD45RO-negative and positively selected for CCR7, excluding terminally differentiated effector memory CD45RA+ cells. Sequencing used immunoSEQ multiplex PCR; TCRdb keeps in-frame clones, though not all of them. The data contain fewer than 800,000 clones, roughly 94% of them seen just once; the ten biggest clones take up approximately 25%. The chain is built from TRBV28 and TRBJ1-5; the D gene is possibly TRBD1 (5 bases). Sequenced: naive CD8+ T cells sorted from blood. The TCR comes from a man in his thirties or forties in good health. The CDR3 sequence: CASSLTASNQPQHF. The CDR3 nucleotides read TGTGCCAGCAGTTTGACAGCTAGCAATCAGCCCCAGCATTTT. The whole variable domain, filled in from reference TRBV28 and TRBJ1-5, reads DVKVTQSSRYLVKRTGEKVFLECVQDMDHENMFWYRQDPGLGLRLIYFSYDVKMKEKGDIPEGYSVSREKKERFSLILESASTNQTSMYLCASSLTASNQPQHFGDGTRLSIL.